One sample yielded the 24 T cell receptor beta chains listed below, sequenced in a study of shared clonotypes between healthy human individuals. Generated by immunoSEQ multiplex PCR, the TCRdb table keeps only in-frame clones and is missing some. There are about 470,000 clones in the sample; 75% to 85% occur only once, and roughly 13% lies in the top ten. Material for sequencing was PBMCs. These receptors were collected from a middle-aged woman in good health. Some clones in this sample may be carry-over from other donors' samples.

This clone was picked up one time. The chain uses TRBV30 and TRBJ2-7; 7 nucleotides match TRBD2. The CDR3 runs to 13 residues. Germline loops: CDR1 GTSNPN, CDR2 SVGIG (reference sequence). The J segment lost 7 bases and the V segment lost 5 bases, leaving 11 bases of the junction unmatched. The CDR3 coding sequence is TGTGCCTGGGCGCGGGGGAGAGTGGGGGAGCAGTACTTC. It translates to CAWARGRVGEQYF. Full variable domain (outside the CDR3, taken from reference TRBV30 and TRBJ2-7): SQTIHQWPATLVQPVGSPLSLECTVEGTSNPNLYWYRQAAGRGLQLLFYSVGIGQISSEVPQNLSASRPQDRQFILSSKKLLLSDSGFYLCAWARGRVGEQYFGPGTRLTVT.

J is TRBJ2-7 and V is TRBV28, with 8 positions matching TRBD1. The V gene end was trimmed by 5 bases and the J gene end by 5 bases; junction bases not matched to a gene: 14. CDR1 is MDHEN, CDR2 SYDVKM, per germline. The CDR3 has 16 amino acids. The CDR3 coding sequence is TGTGCCAGCAGTCAACCGACAGGGGTTAACGTCCACGAGCAGTACTTC. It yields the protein CASSQPTGVNVHEQYF. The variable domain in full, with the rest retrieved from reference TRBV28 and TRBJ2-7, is DVKVTQSSRYLVKRTGEKVFLECVQDMDHENMFWYRQDPGLGLRLIYFSYDVKMKEKGDIPEGYSVSREKKERFSLILESASTNQTSMYLCASSQPTGVNVHEQYFGPGTRLTVT.

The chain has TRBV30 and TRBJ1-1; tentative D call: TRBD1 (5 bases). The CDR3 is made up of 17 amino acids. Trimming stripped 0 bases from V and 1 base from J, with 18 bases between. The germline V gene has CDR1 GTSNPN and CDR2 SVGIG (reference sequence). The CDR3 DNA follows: TGTGCCTGGAGTGTACGTGGGGGGGGGACTGGGAACACTGAAGCTTTCTTT. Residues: CAWSVRGGGTGNTEAFF. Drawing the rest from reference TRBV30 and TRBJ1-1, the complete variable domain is SQTIHQWPATLVQPVGSPLSLECTVEGTSNPNLYWYRQAAGRGLQLLFYSVGIGQISSEVPQNLSASRPQDRQFILSSKKLLLSDSGFYLCAWSVRGGGTGNTEAFFGQGTRLTVV.

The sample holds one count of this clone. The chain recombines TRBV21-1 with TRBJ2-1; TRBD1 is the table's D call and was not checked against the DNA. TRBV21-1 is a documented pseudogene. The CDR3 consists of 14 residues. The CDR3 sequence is CASSNTGGWNEQFF. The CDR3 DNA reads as TGTGCCAGCAGCAATACAGGGGGCTGGAATGAGCAGTTCTTC.

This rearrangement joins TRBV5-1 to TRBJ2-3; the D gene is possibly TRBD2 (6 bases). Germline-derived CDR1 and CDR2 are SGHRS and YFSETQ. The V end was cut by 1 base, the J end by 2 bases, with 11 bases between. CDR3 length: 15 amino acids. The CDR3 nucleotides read TGCGCCAGCAGCTTGCGGGACTTCTCCACAGATACGCAGTATTTT. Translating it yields CASSLRDFSTDTQYF. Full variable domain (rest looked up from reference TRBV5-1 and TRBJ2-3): KAGVTQTPRYLIKTRGQQVTLSCSPISGHRSVSWYQQTPGQGLQFLFEYFSETQRNKGNFPGRFSGRQFSNSRSEMNVSTLELGDSALYLCASSLRDFSTDTQYFGPGTRLTVL.

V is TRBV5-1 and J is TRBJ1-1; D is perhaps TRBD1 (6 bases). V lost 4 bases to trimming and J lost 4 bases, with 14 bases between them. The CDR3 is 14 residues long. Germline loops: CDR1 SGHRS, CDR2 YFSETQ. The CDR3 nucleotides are TGCGCCAGCAGCAGAACAGGGTCGGGCACTGAAGCTTTCTTT. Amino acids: CASSRTGSGTEAFF.

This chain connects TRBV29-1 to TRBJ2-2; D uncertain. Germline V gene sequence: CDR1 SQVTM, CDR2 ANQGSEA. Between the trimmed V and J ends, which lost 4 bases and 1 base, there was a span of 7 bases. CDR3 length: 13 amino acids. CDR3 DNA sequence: TGCAGCGTTGCGGCGGTGAACACCGGGGAGCTGTTTTTT. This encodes CSVAAVNTGELFF.

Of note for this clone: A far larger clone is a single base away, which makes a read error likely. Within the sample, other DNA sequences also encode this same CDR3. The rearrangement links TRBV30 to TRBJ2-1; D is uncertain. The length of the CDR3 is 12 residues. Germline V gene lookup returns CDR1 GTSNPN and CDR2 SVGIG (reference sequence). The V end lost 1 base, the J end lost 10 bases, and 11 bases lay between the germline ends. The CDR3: CAWSDTSPEQFF. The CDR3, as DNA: TGTGCCTGGAGTGACACGAGCCCCGAGCAGTTCTTC.

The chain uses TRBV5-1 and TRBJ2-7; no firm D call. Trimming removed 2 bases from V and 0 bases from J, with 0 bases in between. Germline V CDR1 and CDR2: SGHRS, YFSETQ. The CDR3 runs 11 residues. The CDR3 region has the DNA TGCGCCAGCAGCTTCTCCTACGAGCAGTACTTC. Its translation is CASSFSYEQYF.

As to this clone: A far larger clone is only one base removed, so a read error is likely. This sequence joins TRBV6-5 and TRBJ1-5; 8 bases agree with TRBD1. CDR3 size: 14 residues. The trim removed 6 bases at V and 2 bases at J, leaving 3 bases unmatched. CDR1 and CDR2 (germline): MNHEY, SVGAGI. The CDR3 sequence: CASRPGQGNQPQHF. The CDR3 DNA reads TGTGCCAGCAGACCGGGACAGGGCAATCAGCCCCAGCATTTT.

CDR3 nucleotide sequence: TGCAGTGCTAGAGGGGGTCATGAGCAGTTCTTC. This translates into CSARGGHEQFF. The genes are TRBV20-1 and TRBJ2-1; the D is unclear. Germline CDR1 is DFQATT and CDR2 is SNEGSKA (reference sequence). The V end lost 1 base, the J end lost 8 bases, and 6 bases lay between the germline ends. The length of the CDR3 is 11 residues.

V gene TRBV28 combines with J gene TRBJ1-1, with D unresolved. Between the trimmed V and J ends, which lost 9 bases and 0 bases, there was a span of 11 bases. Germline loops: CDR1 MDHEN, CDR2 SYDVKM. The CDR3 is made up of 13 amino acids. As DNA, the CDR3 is TGTGCCAGTATACCCTTCTTGAACACTGAAGCTTTCTTT. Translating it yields CASIPFLNTEAFF.

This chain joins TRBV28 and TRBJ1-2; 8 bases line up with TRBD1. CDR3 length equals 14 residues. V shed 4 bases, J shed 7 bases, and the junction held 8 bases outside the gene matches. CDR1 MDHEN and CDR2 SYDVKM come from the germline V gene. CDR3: CASSSQGGLVGYTF. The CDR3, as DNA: TGTGCCAGCAGTTCACAGGGGGGCCTGGTTGGCTACACCTTC.

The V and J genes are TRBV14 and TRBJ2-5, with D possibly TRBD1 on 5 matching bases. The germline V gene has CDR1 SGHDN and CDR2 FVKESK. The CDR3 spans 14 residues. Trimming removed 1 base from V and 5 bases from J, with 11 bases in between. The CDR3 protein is CASSQGAGLETQYF. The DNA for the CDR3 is TGTGCCAGCAGCCAAGGTGCAGGGTTGGAGACCCAGTACTTC.

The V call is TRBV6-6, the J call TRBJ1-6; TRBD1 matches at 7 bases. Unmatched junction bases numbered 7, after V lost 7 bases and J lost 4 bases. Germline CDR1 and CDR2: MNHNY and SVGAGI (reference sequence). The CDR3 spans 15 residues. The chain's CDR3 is CASTKTGRYNSPLHF. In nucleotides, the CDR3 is TGTGCCAGCACCAAGACAGGGCGGTATAATTCACCCCTCCACTTT.

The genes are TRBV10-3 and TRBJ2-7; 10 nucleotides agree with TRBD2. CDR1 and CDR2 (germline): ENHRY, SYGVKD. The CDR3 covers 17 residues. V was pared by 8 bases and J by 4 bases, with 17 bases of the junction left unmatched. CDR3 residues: CAIQVGTSGTFPYEQYF. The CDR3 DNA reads TGTGCCATCCAGGTCGGTACTAGCGGGACTTTTCCTTACGAGCAGTACTTC.

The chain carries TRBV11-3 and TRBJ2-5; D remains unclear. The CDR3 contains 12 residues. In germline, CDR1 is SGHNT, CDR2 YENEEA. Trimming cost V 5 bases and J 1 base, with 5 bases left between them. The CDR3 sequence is CASSETQETQYF. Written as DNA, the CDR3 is TGTGCCAGCAGCGAAACCCAAGAGACCCAGTACTTC. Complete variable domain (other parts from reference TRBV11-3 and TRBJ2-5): EAGVVQSPRYKIIEKKQPVAFWCNPISGHNTLYWYLQNLGQGPELLIRYENEEAVDDSQLPKDRFSAERLKGVDSTLKIQPAELGDSAVYLCASSETQETQYFGPGTRLLVL.

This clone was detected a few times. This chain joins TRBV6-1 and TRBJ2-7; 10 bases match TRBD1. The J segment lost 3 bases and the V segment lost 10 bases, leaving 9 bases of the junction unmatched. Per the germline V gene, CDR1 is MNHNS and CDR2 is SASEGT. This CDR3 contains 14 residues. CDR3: CATALRDRGYEQYF. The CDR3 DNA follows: TGTGCCACAGCTCTCCGGGACAGGGGCTACGAGCAGTACTTC.

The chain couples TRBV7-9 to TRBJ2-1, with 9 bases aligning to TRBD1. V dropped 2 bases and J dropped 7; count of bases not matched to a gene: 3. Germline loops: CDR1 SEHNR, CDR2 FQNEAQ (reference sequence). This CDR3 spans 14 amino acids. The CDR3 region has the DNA TGTGCCAGCAGCTTATCACAGGGGGCTAATGAGCAGTTCTTC. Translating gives CASSLSQGANEQFF.

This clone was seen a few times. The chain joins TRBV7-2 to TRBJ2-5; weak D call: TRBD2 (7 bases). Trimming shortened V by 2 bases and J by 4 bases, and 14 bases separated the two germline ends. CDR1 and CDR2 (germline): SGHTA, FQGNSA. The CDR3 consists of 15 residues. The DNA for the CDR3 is TGTGCCAGCAGCTTATTAAGGGGGAGGGGAGAGACCCAGTACTTC. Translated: CASSLLRGRGETQYF.

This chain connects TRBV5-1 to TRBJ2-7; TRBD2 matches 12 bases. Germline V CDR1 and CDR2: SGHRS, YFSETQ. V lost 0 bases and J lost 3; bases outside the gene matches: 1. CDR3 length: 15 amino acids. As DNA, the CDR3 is TGCGCCAGCAGCTTGGGGACTAGCGGGGTCTACGAGCAGTACTTC. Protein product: CASSLGTSGVYEQYF. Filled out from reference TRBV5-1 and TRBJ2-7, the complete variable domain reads KAGVTQTPRYLIKTRGQQVTLSCSPISGHRSVSWYQQTPGQGLQFLFEYFSETQRNKGNFPGRFSGRQFSNSRSEMNVSTLELGDSALYLCASSLGTSGVYEQYFGPGTRLTVT.

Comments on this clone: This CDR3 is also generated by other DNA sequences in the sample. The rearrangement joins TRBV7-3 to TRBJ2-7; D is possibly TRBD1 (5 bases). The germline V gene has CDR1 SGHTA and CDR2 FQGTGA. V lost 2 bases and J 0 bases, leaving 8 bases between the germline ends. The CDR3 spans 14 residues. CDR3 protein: CASSLDRSSYEQYF. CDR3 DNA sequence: TGTGCCAGCAGCTTAGACAGAAGCTCCTACGAGCAGTACTTC.

CDR3 in amino acids: CASRPRQGGEKLFF. The CDR3, as DNA: TGTGCCAGCAGACCCCGACAGGGAGGCGAAAAACTGTTTTTT. The V and J genes are TRBV6-6 and TRBJ1-4, with 7 bases lining up with TRBD1. This CDR3 contains 14 residues. The V segment lost 6 bases and the J segment 8 bases; nucleotides outside the gene matches: 9. CDR1 and CDR2 from the germline V gene are MNHNY and SVGAGI (reference sequence).

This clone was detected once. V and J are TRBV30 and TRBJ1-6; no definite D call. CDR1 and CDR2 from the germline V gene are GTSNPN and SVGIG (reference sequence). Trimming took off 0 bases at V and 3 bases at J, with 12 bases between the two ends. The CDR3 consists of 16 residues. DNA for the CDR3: TGTGCCTGGAGTGTAAAGGCGGCAGGCTATAATTCACCCCTCCACTTT. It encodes CAWSVKAAGYNSPLHF.